This TCR beta chain was sequenced in a study of T cells expressing NK-cell markers. The CDR3 covers 15 residues. The V gene's germline CDR1 is SEHNR and CDR2 FQNEAQ (reference sequence). For each CDR3 protein, TCRdb gives one entry from its re-call of the 5' RACE reads, without DNA. This sample carries some 600,000 distinct CDR3 sequences, with less than 4.5% going to the ten biggest clones. Sequencing used blood T cells: a sorted CD56 or NKG2C T cell subset, CD4+ or CD8+ T cells, or bulk PBMC T cells (not recorded which). V gene TRBV7-9 combines with J gene TRBJ2-1; with no DNA, the TCRdb D assignment of TRBD1 cannot be verified. The receptor was derived from a young man in good health. The CDR3 region is CASSLGQGAHNEQFF.